A single TCR beta chain is shown here with its context. It has no known antigen specificity. No base quality information exists; no much larger clone differs at one position. The source of the sample is a study of T cell clonotyping in hematopoietic cell transplantation (dated by TCRdb to about 2021). In the study overall: A total of roughly 150 blood samples were collected in the study from around 40 consecutive transplant recipients and their related donors. Recruitment of patients ran from September 2015 to early 2017, and follow-up continued until late 2020 or until death.

On the study overall, not on this receptor specifically: The sample size was limited and the cells went unsorted, which meant the CD4 and CD8 repertoire contributions could not be told apart. After transplant, TCR diversity in recipients dropped, and pathologically expanded clonotypes climbed progressively between day 30 and day 180. Donor and pretransplant recipient Inverse Simpson Index values predicted broader posttransplant TCR repertoire diversity. Overlap with donor repertoires was found for only a small fraction of recipient repertoires, with over 95% found to appear de novo at the given depth.

From the cysteine up to the phenylalanine, the CDR3 has a length of 16 residues. The retained sequence is limited to the CDR3, 48 bases, with the frame set at the first base. CDR1 is given as MNHNY and CDR2 as SVGAGI, both from the germline V gene (reference sequence). The V end loses 0 bases and the J end loses 1 base, and a stretch of 12 bases separates them. For TCR beta sequencing, blood samples came from the related transplant donors. Nuclei Lysis Solution was used to extract genomic DNA from fresh or cryopreserved unfractionated peripheral blood mononuclear cells. The immunoSEQ assay, a bias-controlled multiplex PCR with V- and J-specific primers, was used to amplify TCR beta CDR3 regions from genomic DNA. A second PCR step added a proprietary barcode and Illumina adapter sequences to the CDR3 amplicons. An Illumina MiSeq instrument was used to sequence the CDR3 libraries. The paper's data handling went like this. Export and quality control were performed with immunoSEQ Analyzer 3.0, and downstream analyses were performed with R Bioconductor and Immunarch. Only productive rearrangements in the normalized downsampled data set were used to calculate repertoire metrics. Clonotypes larger than 5 templates in the normalized cohort were defined as pathologically expanded. Repertoire diversity was measured with the Inverse Simpson Index. The non-normalized data set was used for CMV-specificity analyses so that all clonotypes could be captured. TCRdb obtained this table from immuneACCESS and retained in-frame rearrangements with V and J assigned. These tables miss some clones; where compared with another copy, unresolved V genes account for less than half of the shortfall, and the remainder is unexplained. D and trimming were read from the DNA, whereas the V and J calls and clone size are those reported in that table. This sample lists 69,000 or so clones; 85% to 95% were detected once. Roughly 1.5% of the sample lies in the top ten.

The TCR originated in a man aged 45-60 years in good health. Some clones in this sample may be carry-over from other donors' samples. The chain uses TRBV6-6 and TRBJ1-1; the D gene cannot be named for sure. The sample consisted of peripheral blood mononuclear cells. The DNA sequence is TGTGCCAGCAGTTACTCGATGGGCGAAAAGAACACTGAAGCTTTCTTT. This translates into CASSYSMGEKNTEAFF.